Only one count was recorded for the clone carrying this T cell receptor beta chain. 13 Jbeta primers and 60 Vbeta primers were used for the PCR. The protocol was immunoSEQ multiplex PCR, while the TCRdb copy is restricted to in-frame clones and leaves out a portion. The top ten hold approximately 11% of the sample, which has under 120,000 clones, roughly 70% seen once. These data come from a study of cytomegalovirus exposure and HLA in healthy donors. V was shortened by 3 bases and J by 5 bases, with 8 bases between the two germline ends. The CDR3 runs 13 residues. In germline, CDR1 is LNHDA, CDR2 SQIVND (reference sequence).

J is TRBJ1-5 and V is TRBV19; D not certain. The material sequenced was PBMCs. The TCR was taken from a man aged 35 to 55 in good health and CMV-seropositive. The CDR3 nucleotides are TGTGCCAGTAGTATCCTGGCCTATCAGCCCCAGCATTTT. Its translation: CASSILAYQPQHF.